This T cell receptor (beta chain) is from a study of human T cells and chemical hapten exposure. Study summary: Across samples, TCR yields varied, mostly owing to small differences in pooled library volumes.

TCRdb re-called the RACE reads through MiXCR, storing one row per CDR3 protein. This sample carries approximately 120,000 distinct CDR3 sequences, roughly 9% of them seen once, and the ten largest clones take approximately 2.8%. This clonotype has a count of ten or more. CDR1 is MNHNY, CDR2 SVGAGI, per germline (reference sequence). The CDR3 contains 13 residues. V gave up 5 bases and J gave up 12 bases, with 17 bases separating them. Described time point: patch test 2, 6 weeks after DPC sensitization. Treatment described: therapeutic diphenylcyclopropenone sensitization with weekly scalp DPC. This chain uses TRBV6-6 with TRBJ2-4, with D perhaps given as TRBD1 or TRBD2 (5 bases each). The TCR sequence derives from a woman between 40 and 55 years old with alopecia areata. Some clones in this sample may be carry-over from other donors' samples. Specimen: whole blood, collected in connection with sensitization to the hapten diphenylcyclopropenone (DPC). CDR3 residues: CASSPRDGLNQYF. The CDR3 nucleotides read TGTGCCAGCAGTCCCAGGGACGGACTGAATCAGTACTTC.